This paragraph covers one TCR beta chain sequence. This entry belongs to a study of T cells in localized non-small cell lung cancer. Clones were read by immunoSEQ multiplex PCR, and TCRdb kept only the in-frame ones, dropping some. The sample shows over 65,000 clones, about 81% of them seen only once. This CDR3 spans 12 amino acids. Looked up from germline, CDR1 is SGHTA and CDR2 is FQGNSA. Trimming took 10 bases from V and 4 from J, leaving 11 bases between them. The rearrangement uses TRBV7-2 and TRBJ1-3; possible D gene TRBD1, 5 bases. This TCR was sampled from a female donor over 55 with stage I lung adenocarcinoma. This specimen was peripheral blood, taken before any cancer treatment. CDR3 sequence: CATTRGGNTIYF. The CDR3 DNA follows: TGTGCCACCACCCGGGGGGGAAACACCATATATTTT.